The TCR beta chain described here comes from a study of OX40 agonist ivuxolimab in advanced cancers. Turning to the study itself: A mean age of roughly 66 years, range about 23 to 90, was recorded, and roughly 80% were male. Findings and caveats of the study: The authors did not determine the antigen specificity of the expanded peripheral T cells. On average, CD8+ T cells had more expanded clones than CD4+.

Using immunoSEQ multiplex PCR, the repertoire was profiled, and TCRdb retains in-frame clones only, with some absent. The sample lists about 19,000 clones; roughly 78% were seen once. Turning to this clone: Its antigen is unknown.

Germline assignment: CDR1 MNHEY and CDR2 SVGAGI. The CDR3 extends over 15 amino acids. With 2 bases removed from V and 4 bases from J, the gap between germline ends came to 12 bases. The sequence came from an adult with an advanced solid tumor such as melanoma, head and neck, liver or kidney cancer. The J gene is TRBJ1-5, the V gene TRBV6-5; D is ambiguous. The sequences come from CD4+ or CD8+ T cells sorted from blood, collected in a trial of the OX40 agonist ivuxolimab. Here the CDR3 DNA reads TGTGCCAGCAGTTACGAGTTCGGCGGGAATCAGCCCCAGCATTTT. This sequence encodes CASSYEFGGNQPQHF.